One and the same sample provided the 30 T cell receptor beta chains below, sequenced in a study of T cell responses to AZD1222 COVID-19 vaccine. TCRdb keeps only in-frame clones here, not all; method: immunoSEQ multiplex PCR. This table holds 45,000 to 60,000 clones, roughly nine tenths found once. The sample was peripheral blood, taken on day 0 of AZD1222 vaccination. Source of these receptors: an adult in good health.

The chain combines TRBV7-9 with TRBJ1-4, with 8 bases matching TRBD1. CDR3 length equals 17 residues. The germline CDR1 and CDR2 sequences are SEHNR and FQNEAQ (reference sequence). J was trimmed by 0 bases and V by 2 bases; bases with no gene match: 5. CDR3 sequence reads: CASSLPLQGATNEKLFF. The CDR3 DNA sequence: TGTGCCAGCAGCTTACCTCTACAGGGGGCAACTAATGAAAAACTGTTTTTT.

The chain couples TRBV20-1 to TRBJ2-7, with 7 bases aligning to TRBD2. CDR3 length: 11 residues. Germline loops: CDR1 DFQATT, CDR2 SNEGSKA (reference sequence). Trimming at V came to 6 bases and at J to 6 bases, leaving 5 bases not matched to a gene. CDR3 sequence reads: CSASGAGEQYF. CDR3 DNA: TGCAGTGCAAGCGGGGCGGGCGAGCAGTACTTC.

The chain is built from TRBV5-1 and TRBJ2-5; no reliable D call. CDR1 SGHRS and CDR2 YFSETQ come from the germline V gene. CDR3 size: 14 residues. Trimming stripped 2 bases from V and 2 bases from J, with 10 bases between. The CDR3 region is CASSFYGFQETQYF. In nucleotides, the CDR3 is TGCGCCAGCAGCTTTTATGGTTTTCAAGAGACCCAGTACTTC.

The chain combines TRBV28 with TRBJ2-2; the D is unclear. Germline values: CDR1 MDHEN, CDR2 SYDVKM. The V and J ends lost 4 bases and 6 bases respectively, with 15 bases between them. The CDR3 covers 15 residues. CDR3 loop: CASSSARWVSGELFF. CDR3 coding DNA: TGTGCCAGCAGTTCCGCCCGGTGGGTCTCCGGGGAGCTGTTTTTT.

Concerning this clone itself: Other DNA sequences in this specimen translate into the identical CDR3. This sequence joins TRBV9 and TRBJ1-5; D gene ambiguous. Trimming cost V 3 bases and J 3 bases, with 13 bases left between them. Germline V gene lookup returns CDR1 SGDLS and CDR2 YYNGEE. This CDR3 comprises 15 residues. The CDR3, as DNA: TGTGCCAGCAGCGAGACGGGCGACCCCAATCAGCCCCAGCATTTT. Encoded protein: CASSETGDPNQPQHF.

The chain employs TRBV9 and TRBJ2-3, with D unresolved. V was cut by 1 base and J by 2 bases, with 8 bases left in between. The CDR3 is 14 residues long. Looked up from germline, CDR1 is SGDLS and CDR2 is YYNGEE. This CDR3 reads CASSVLSDTDTQYF. The CDR3 region has the DNA TGTGCCAGCAGCGTACTATCGGACACAGATACGCAGTATTTT.

The chain employs TRBV3-1 (or the pseudogene TRBV3-2) and TRBJ2-5; tentatively, D is TRBD2 (5 bases). This CDR3 has 14 amino acids. Trimming took 3 bases from V and 5 from J, leaving 13 bases between them. The germline gives CDR1 LGHDT, CDR2 YNNKEL (reference sequence). CDR3 in amino acids: CASSQAGRAETQYF. The CDR3 DNA sequence: TGTGCCAGCAGCCAGGCCGGGCGGGCGGAGACCCAGTACTTC.

The J gene is TRBJ2-4, the V gene TRBV3-1 (or the pseudogene TRBV3-2); D not resolved. Germline lookup yields CDR1 LGHDT and CDR2 YNNKEL (reference sequence). The CDR3 has 14 residues. The V end was cut by 0 bases, the J end by 9 bases, with 12 bases between. The CDR3 reads CASSQERWAGIQYF. The CDR3 region has the DNA TGTGCCAGCAGCCAAGAGAGGTGGGCCGGCATTCAGTACTTC.

The chain employs TRBV19 and TRBJ2-2; D unclear. This CDR3 is built from 14 residues. The V and J ends lost 5 bases and 3 bases respectively, with 10 bases between them. The germline V gene has CDR1 LNHDA and CDR2 SQIVND (reference sequence). This CDR3 reads CASSPHRDTGELFF. Written as DNA, the CDR3 is TGTGCCAGTAGTCCTCATAGGGACACCGGGGAGCTGTTTTTT. The full variable domain, with the rest looked up from reference TRBV19 and TRBJ2-2, is DGGITQSPKYLFRKEGQNVTLSCEQNLNHDAMYWYRQDPGQGLRLIYYSQIVNDFQKGDIAEGYSVSREKKESFPLTVTSAQKNPTAFYLCASSPHRDTGELFFGEGSRLTVL.

The chain couples TRBV3-1 (or the pseudogene TRBV3-2) to TRBJ2-3; 9 bases are a match to TRBD2. Trimming removed 5 bases from V and 0 bases from J; junction bases left unmatched: 9. CDR1 is LGHDT and CDR2 is YNNKEL in the germline V gene (reference sequence). The CDR3 spans 17 residues. CDR3 amino acids: CASSTRSGLASTDTQYF. The CDR3 DNA is TGTGCCAGCAGCACCCGCTCTGGACTAGCGAGCACAGATACGCAGTATTTT.

V usage is TRBV6-1 and J usage is TRBJ2-4; weak D call: TRBD1 (6 bases). The CDR3 has 16 residues. Germline CDR1 MNHNS, CDR2 SASEGT. Trimming stripped 4 bases from V and 1 base from J, with 14 bases between. The DNA of the CDR3 is TGTGCCAGCAGTGCTACAAGGGGGACGGCCAAAAACATTCAGTACTTC. It specifies CASSATRGTAKNIQYF.

The J gene is TRBJ2-5, the V gene TRBV11-2, with a possible D match to TRBD1 (5 bases). The CDR3 is made up of 15 amino acids. The germline V gene has CDR1 SGHAT and CDR2 FQNNGV. Trimming stripped 1 base from V and 4 bases from J, with 13 bases between. The CDR3 here is CASSLGHGRVETQYF. CDR3 coding DNA: TGTGCCAGCAGCTTAGGGCACGGCAGGGTAGAGACCCAGTACTTC.

The chain is built from TRBV7-2 and TRBJ2-3; 7 nucleotides align to TRBD2. In germline, CDR1 is SGHTA, CDR2 FQGNSA. This CDR3 comprises 16 residues. Unmatched junction bases numbered 6, after V lost 1 base and J lost 2 bases. CDR3 sequence reads: CASSLGLAGVTDTQYF. The CDR3 DNA follows: TGTGCCAGCAGCTTAGGGTTAGCGGGTGTCACAGATACGCAGTATTTT.

The V call is TRBV12-3 or TRBV12-4, the J call TRBJ2-3; D not certain. Between the trimmed V and J ends, which lost 3 bases and 6 bases, there was a span of 10 bases. CDR3 length: 13 amino acids. DNA of the CDR3: TGTGCCAGCAGTTTCTCCATTTCGGATACGCAGTATTTT. It yields the protein CASSFSISDTQYF.

This sequence joins TRBV25-1 and TRBJ1-5; 7 positions agree with TRBD1. The trim removed 3 bases at V and 9 bases at J, leaving 8 bases unmatched. This CDR3 has 14 residues. Germline assignment: CDR1 MGHDK and CDR2 SYGVNS. The CDR3 spells CASSDVTGDWPQHF. CDR3 DNA sequence: TGTGCCAGCAGTGACGTTACAGGGGACTGGCCCCAGCATTTT. The full variable domain, completed using reference TRBV25-1 and TRBJ1-5, is EADIYQTPRYLVIGTGKKITLECSQTMGHDKMYWYQQDPGMELHLIHYSYGVNSTEKGDLSSESTVSRIRTEHFPLTLESARPSHTSQYLCASSDVTGDWPQHFGDGTRLSIL.

The rearrangement joins TRBV3-1 (or the pseudogene TRBV3-2) to TRBJ1-2, with 7 bases fitting TRBD1. Looked up from germline, CDR1 is LGHDT and CDR2 is YNNKEL (reference sequence). This CDR3 has 13 residues. With 8 bases clipped from V and 7 bases from J, the junction kept 10 bases outside the gene matches. For the CDR3, the DNA is TGTGCCAGCCGCGGGACAGCCCCTTTTGGCTACACCTTC. Encoded protein: CASRGTAPFGYTF.

The J gene is TRBJ1-1, the V gene TRBV7-9; weak D call: TRBD1 (5 bases). The germline V gene has CDR1 SEHNR and CDR2 FQNEAQ (reference sequence). The V end was cut by 5 bases, the J end by 5 bases, with 24 bases between. CDR3 size: 17 residues. CDR3 nucleotide sequence: TGTGCCAGCAGCCCGATGATCCCAGGGTTCCGGGGGACTGAAGCTTTCTTT. Translating gives CASSPMIPGFRGTEAFF.

This sequence joins TRBV7-3 and TRBJ1-5; D might be TRBD1 (5 bases). The CDR3 runs to 16 residues. Germline V gene lookup returns CDR1 SGHTA and CDR2 FQGTGA. With 0 bases removed from V and 9 bases from J, the gap between germline ends came to 18 bases. CDR3 DNA sequence: TGTGCCAGCAGCTTAACTGGGGGTGACCCGAGTGGGCCCCAGCATTTT. It specifies CASSLTGGDPSGPQHF.

The J gene is TRBJ1-4, the V gene TRBV28; no clear D gene. V lost 5 bases to trimming and J lost 5 bases, with 6 bases between them. The germline V gene has CDR1 MDHEN and CDR2 SYDVKM. This CDR3 comprises 12 residues. CDR3: CASSVQNEKLFF. The CDR3, as DNA: TGTGCCAGCAGTGTCCAGAATGAAAAACTGTTTTTT. The entire variable domain, with the rest obtained from reference TRBV28 and TRBJ1-4, is as follows: DVKVTQSSRYLVKRTGEKVFLECVQDMDHENMFWYRQDPGLGLRLIYFSYDVKMKEKGDIPEGYSVSREKKERFSLILESASTNQTSMYLCASSVQNEKLFFGSGTQLSVL.

V and J are TRBV7-2 and TRBJ2-3; D perhaps matches TRBD1 (6 bases). CDR3 length equals 15 residues. Germline-derived CDR1 and CDR2 are SGHTA and FQGNSA. V was pared by 0 bases and J by 2 bases, with 9 bases between. Written as DNA, the CDR3 is TGTGCCAGCAGCTTAGCCAGACAGGCCACAGATACGCAGTATTTT. Translation: CASSLARQATDTQYF.

The table lists this clone with a count of one. This rearrangement joins TRBV28 to TRBJ1-2, with D possibly TRBD1 on 5 matching bases. Germline V gene lookup returns CDR1 MDHEN and CDR2 SYDVKM. V lost 2 bases and J 7 bases, leaving 14 bases between the germline ends. This CDR3 region has 14 residues. The CDR3 is CASSLVGLPSGYTF. CDR3 nucleotide sequence: TGTGCCAGCAGTTTAGTGGGACTCCCTTCTGGCTACACCTTC.

This clone was counted a single time. The CDR3 reads CASRPQGAGEQFF. The CDR3 coding sequence is TGTGCCAGCAGACCGCAGGGGGCGGGGGAGCAGTTCTTC. The rearrangement joins TRBV6-5 to TRBJ2-1; 8 bases align to TRBD1. Per germline, CDR1 MNHEY and CDR2 SVGAGI. This CDR3 has 13 amino acids. V lost 6 bases to trimming and J lost 10 bases; unmatched junction nucleotides: 8.

The chain recombines TRBV15 with TRBJ1-3; no reliable D call. The ends were cut back, 0 bases at V and 0 bases at J, with 12 bases in the middle. Germline CDR1 is LNHNV and CDR2 is YYDKDF (reference sequence). CDR3 length: 17 amino acids. The CDR3 region has the DNA TGTGCCACCAGCAGAGATCCGTCGGCAGTCTCTGGAAACACCATATATTTT. Its protein is CATSRDPSAVSGNTIYF.

The chain links TRBV6-5 to TRBJ2-7, with a possible D match to TRBD1 (6 bases). The CDR3 has 14 residues. Per germline, CDR1 MNHEY and CDR2 SVGAGI. V gave up 4 bases and J gave up 5 bases, with 15 bases separating them. The CDR3 region is CASSFVGAADEQYF. In DNA form, the CDR3 reads TGTGCCAGCAGTTTCGTGGGGGCCGCGGACGAGCAGTACTTC.

This clone was seen a single time. The chain uses TRBV10-1 and TRBJ2-1, with 8 bases identical to TRBD2. Losses at the gene ends were 4 bases for V and 0 bases for J; bases not matched to a gene: 8. The CDR3 has 17 amino acids. Germline V gene lookup returns CDR1 WNHNN and CDR2 SYGVQD (reference sequence). DNA of the CDR3: TGCGCCAGCAGTGGTAGCGGGACTATAGGCTCCTACAATGAGCAGTTCTTC. This sequence encodes CASSGSGTIGSYNEQFF.

The CDR3 bases are TGTGCCAGCAGCTTAGGGGGGGTGAACACTGAAGCTTTCTTT. It yields the protein CASSLGGVNTEAFF. V and J are TRBV7-9 and TRBJ1-1; tentatively, D is TRBD1 (5 bases). Trimming stripped 1 base from V and 0 bases from J, with 6 bases between. There are 14 residues in the CDR3. Germline CDR1 and CDR2: SEHNR and FQNEAQ (reference sequence).

This chain joins TRBV27 and TRBJ1-5; D call uncertain. The CDR3 covers 13 residues. Trimming cost V 8 bases and J 4 bases, with 12 bases left between them. Per germline, CDR1 MNHEY and CDR2 SMNVEV (reference sequence). The CDR3 coding sequence is TGTGCCAGCGGCGGGCGGGAGAATCAGCCCCAGCATTTT. The encoded protein is CASGGRENQPQHF.

The chain joins TRBV25-1 to TRBJ1-1, with D uncertain. The V gene's germline CDR1 is MGHDK and CDR2 SYGVNS. The CDR3 extends over 13 amino acids. V lost 5 bases and J 4 bases, leaving 11 bases between the germline ends. CDR3 nucleotide sequence: TGTGCCAGCAGTCCTTCCCCCGGCACTGAAGCTTTCTTT. Translated: CASSPSPGTEAFF.

This sequence joins TRBV5-4 and TRBJ2-2; 9 bases line up with TRBD1. Germline trimming cut 4 bases from V and 2 bases from J; bases unmatched to any gene: 18. This CDR3 region has 20 residues. In germline, CDR1 is SGHNT, CDR2 YYREEE (reference sequence). As DNA, the CDR3 is TGTGCCAGCAGCCCCGCGAGGGACAGGGCCTACCGAAGAAACACCGGGGAGCTGTTTTTT. This encodes CASSPARDRAYRRNTGELFF.

The chain has TRBV12-3 or TRBV12-4 and TRBJ2-1; 9 bases match TRBD2. V trimming: 6 bases; J trimming: 16 bases; junction bases outside the gene matches: 7. The CDR3 contains 11 residues. CDR3 nucleotides: TGTGCCAGCAGAGTAGCGGGAGTGTTATTCTTC. Its protein is CASRVAGVLFF.